A selection of T cell receptor beta chains follows, all from one sample in a study of blood T cell repertoires in COVID-19. Measured with immunoSEQ multiplex PCR; TCRdb has only the in-frame clones, and not every one. The sample shows 45,000 to 60,000 clones, around 80% of them seen only once. Sequences were obtained from peripheral blood. The receptor set was obtained from an elderly woman with acute or convalescent COVID-19. Each CDR3 is given with its conserved first and last residue. The size of a clone is reported for some rows only, either as once, few or many, or as a class for expanded clones.

size	V	CDR3
-	TRBV12-3/TRBV12-4	CASNLDRNQPQHF
-	TRBV6-5	CASSYHASDTQYF
-	TRBV2	CASTGTEYDQPQHF
-	TRBV5-1	CASSARDRDNYGYTF
once	TRBV5-1	CASSLTGSTGELFF
-	TRBV18	CASSPPTPVAEAFF
-	TRBV14	CASSPPGVNTEAFF
-	TRBV7-8	CASSLGGGNQPQHF
-	TRBV5-4	CASSPSGGASKYEQYF
-	TRBV30	CAWSAWRGSWGYTF
-	TRBV30	CAWSVQGASPLHF
-	TRBV10-2	CASGEGRAEKLFF
-	TRBV12-3/TRBV12-4	CASSSTRNTIYF
-	TRBV7-8	CASSFPGLAGGSQETQYF
-	TRBV25-1	CASSELGGDTGELFF
-	TRBV10-3	CAISSDRNQPQHF
-	TRBV19	CASSEQGNYEQYF
-	TRBV11-3	CASRVTRSPGNEQFF
-	TRBV5-4	CASSTNRGVGGYTF
few	TRBV19	CASSPRRGDTIYF
-	TRBV6-5	CASSSVRGREKLFF
once	TRBV9	CASSAGDRAGETQYF
-	TRBV6-4	CASSDWGGSDSPLHF
-	TRBV4-1	CASSLGQGPSTDTQYF
-	TRBV4-1	CASSQAPGGNYEQYF
-	TRBV5-3	CARSLRELLHF
-	TRBV9	CASSSEDRHNSPLHF
-	TRBV7-8	CASSLGTGGSRNDSPLHF
-	TRBV5-1	CASSLAHRWTEAFF
-	TRBV11-2	CASSSPQGTNNYGYTF
-	TRBV15	CATSSWSGANQPQHF
-	TRBV19	CASSIYEGEKLFF
-	TRBV19	CASSTGTANSPLHF
-	TRBV28	CASSSSGAQDTEAFF